A single sample is the source of the 26 T cell receptor beta chains below, sequenced in a study of cytotoxic CD8 clonotypes in ibrutinib-treated CLL. Sequenced by immunoSEQ multiplex PCR; TCRdb stores in-frame clones only, minus some. The sample comprises about 120,000 clones, roughly 57% of which are singletons, and more than 35% rests with the top ten. This material consisted of PBMCs, taken after 24 months of ibrutinib treatment. The receptors derive from a human donor with chronic lymphocytic leukemia.

The chain has TRBV7-3 and TRBJ2-2; 7 nucleotides agree with TRBD1. V was clipped by 1 base and J by 1 base; unmatched bases: 3. The germline V gene encodes CDR1 SGHTA and CDR2 FQGTGA. This CDR3 is 16 amino acids long. CDR3 amino acids: CASSLKGGGNTGELFF. The CDR3 bases are TGTGCCAGCAGCTTAAAAGGGGGCGGGAACACCGGGGAGCTGTTTTTT.

This clone has more than one count but fewer than ten. The rearrangement joins TRBV7-2 to TRBJ2-3, with D possibly matching TRBD2 (6 bases). The germline CDR1 and CDR2 sequences are SGHTA and FQGNSA. Trimming shortened V by 3 bases and J by 2 bases, and 12 bases separated the two germline ends. The CDR3 totals 15 residues. The CDR3 is CASSLAGGITDTQYF. CDR3 coding DNA: TGTGCCAGCAGCTTGGCGGGCGGGATCACAGATACGCAGTATTTT.

The chain combines TRBV9 with TRBJ2-7, with 8 bases matching TRBD1. The CDR3 runs to 14 residues. V lost 0 bases, J lost 5 bases, and 4 bases stayed unmatched. Germline V gives CDR1 SGDLS, CDR2 YYNGEE. The CDR3 sequence is CASSVATGGDEQYF. The CDR3, as DNA: TGTGCCAGCAGCGTAGCTACAGGGGGAGACGAGCAGTACTTC.

This clone has a handful of counts. This chain links TRBV7-9 with TRBJ2-7; D is possibly TRBD1 or TRBD2 (6 bases each). V lost 5 bases and J 7 bases, leaving 15 bases between the germline ends. This CDR3 has 13 residues. Germline V gives CDR1 SEHNR, CDR2 FQNEAQ (reference sequence). The CDR3 spells CASSPRGAGEQYF. CDR3 nucleotide sequence: TGTGCCAGCAGCCCGAGGGGGGCCGGAGAGCAGTACTTC.

The V gene is TRBV15, the J gene TRBJ2-7, with 9 bases matching TRBD1. The CDR3 contains 15 residues. Germline CDR1 LNHNV, CDR2 YYDKDF (reference sequence). The V segment lost 0 bases and the J segment 2 bases; nucleotides outside the gene matches: 2. CDR3 protein: CATSREGTGPYEQYF. The CDR3 DNA is TGTGCCACCAGCAGAGAAGGGACAGGGCCCTACGAGCAGTACTTC.

The V gene is TRBV11-2, the J gene TRBJ1-6; D unclear. The V gene lost 1 base and the J gene lost 13 bases, with 11 bases spanning the gap. CDR1 is SGHAT and CDR2 is FQNNGV in the germline V gene. CDR3 length: 13 amino acids. The CDR3 nucleotides read TGTGCCAGCAGCTTAGGTGATGGCCGGCCCCTCCACTTT. Residues: CASSLGDGRPLHF. Supplemented by reference TRBV11-2 and TRBJ1-6, the full variable domain reads EAGVAQSPRYKIIEKRQSVAFWCNPISGHATLYWYQQILGQGPKLLIQFQNNGVVDDSQLPKDRFSAERLKGVDSTLKIQPAKLEDSAVYLCASSLGDGRPLHFGNGTRLTVT.

The rearrangement uses TRBV6-5 and TRBJ2-3, with D possibly called TRBD1 or TRBD2 (5 bases each). V was pared by 6 bases and J by 2 bases, with 6 bases between. CDR1 is MNHEY, CDR2 SVGAGI, per germline. The CDR3 spans 12 residues. In DNA, the CDR3 is TGTGCCAGCAGGGGGGACACAGATACGCAGTATTTT. Translated: CASRGDTDTQYF.

The CDR3 region is CASRGRGAEDTQYF. In nucleotides, the CDR3 is TGTGCCAGCAGGGGGCGGGGGGCCGAAGATACGCAGTATTTT. The chain is built from TRBV11-2 and TRBJ2-3; TRBD2 agrees at 8 bases. The ends lost 6 bases at V and 5 bases at J; junction bases unmatched: 7. CDR3 length: 14 residues. Germline V gene lookup returns CDR1 SGHAT and CDR2 FQNNGV.

CDR3 amino acids: CASSEFLEGARMRNEKLFF. In DNA, the CDR3 is TGTGCCAGCAGTGAATTCTTGGAGGGGGCGCGGATGCGAAATGAAAAACTGTTTTTT. The chain recombines TRBV6-1 with TRBJ1-4, with 7 bases that match TRBD1. The CDR3 contains 19 residues. Germline V lookup: CDR1 MNHNS, CDR2 SASEGT. Germline trimming cut 2 bases from V and 5 bases from J; bases unmatched to any gene: 17.

This sequence joins TRBV6-5 and TRBJ1-6, with TRBD1 matching over 10 bases. The CDR3 is 15 residues long. Germline CDR1 is MNHEY and CDR2 is SVGAGI. The junction had 6 bases not matched to a gene; V was cut back by 5 bases and J by 8 bases. The CDR3 sequence: CASSTRQGAYSPLHF. The CDR3, as DNA: TGTGCCAGCAGTACCCGACAGGGGGCGTATTCACCCCTCCACTTT.

J is TRBJ2-1 and V is TRBV9; 8 nucleotides match TRBD2. Germline values: CDR1 SGDLS, CDR2 YYNGEE. The CDR3 loop spans 17 amino acids. After removal of 3 bases from V and 0 bases from J, the junction contained 8 bases not matched to a gene. The CDR3 DNA follows: TGTGCCAGCAGCGCCTTTGCGGGGGGACGCTCCTACAATGAGCAGTTCTTC. It encodes CASSAFAGGRSYNEQFF.

V gene TRBV28 combines with J gene TRBJ1-2, with 7 nucleotides matching TRBD1. Germline V gives CDR1 MDHEN, CDR2 SYDVKM. Trimming removed 6 bases from V and 2 bases from J; junction bases left unmatched: 12. This CDR3 is 16 amino acids long. CDR3 in amino acids: CASRATAGTENYGYTF. CDR3 in DNA: TGTGCCAGCAGGGCTACCGCCGGGACAGAAAACTATGGCTACACCTTC.

The rearrangement joins TRBV30 to TRBJ2-6, with a possible D match to TRBD1 (5 bases). The germline V gene has CDR1 GTSNPN and CDR2 SVGIG (reference sequence). Trimming pared 4 bases from V and 0 bases from J, leaving 13 bases between. This CDR3 region has 16 residues. The CDR3 spells CAWNRGIISGANVLTF. The CDR3 DNA reads TGTGCCTGGAATAGGGGAATCATCTCTGGGGCCAACGTCCTGACTTTC.

This clone was seen a handful of times. The genes are TRBV2 and TRBJ2-7; D gene unclear. CDR1 is SNHLY, CDR2 FYNNEI, per germline. The CDR3 contains 14 residues. Trimming shortened V by 1 base and J by 2 bases, and 9 bases separated the two germline ends. CDR3 residues: CASSEGPKTYEQYF. CDR3 DNA sequence: TGTGCCAGCAGTGAAGGGCCCAAGACCTACGAGCAGTACTTC.

This clone has more than one count but fewer than ten. This chain connects TRBV7-2 to TRBJ2-7; no clear D. The CDR3 has 12 amino acids. CDR1 and CDR2 (germline): SGHTA, FQGNSA. Between the trimmed V and J ends, which lost 2 bases and 7 bases, there was a span of 9 bases. The CDR3 sequence: CASSLSWGEQYF. The CDR3 bases are TGTGCCAGCAGCTTATCTTGGGGTGAGCAGTACTTC.

The CDR3 DNA reads TGTGCCAGCAGTGATCTGGGGGCCTTCAATGAGCAGTTCTTC. Translating gives CASSDLGAFNEQFF. This chain uses TRBV2 with TRBJ2-1, with D perhaps TRBD1 (6 bases). There are 14 residues in the CDR3. V gave up 3 bases and J gave up 6 bases, with 12 bases separating them. The germline V gene encodes CDR1 SNHLY and CDR2 FYNNEI.

This clone has just one count. V and J are TRBV28 and TRBJ1-6; D is possibly TRBD1 (6 bases). Germline lookup yields CDR1 MDHEN and CDR2 SYDVKM. The CDR3 has 18 amino acids. Trimming shortened V by 6 bases and J by 5 bases, and 23 bases separated the two germline ends. Here the CDR3 reads CASRIWGLRGSHNSPLHF. The CDR3 nucleotides read TGTGCCAGCAGAATTTGGGGCCTCAGGGGAAGCCATAATTCACCCCTCCACTTT. The whole variable domain, filled in from reference TRBV28 and TRBJ1-6, reads DVKVTQSSRYLVKRTGEKVFLECVQDMDHENMFWYRQDPGLGLRLIYFSYDVKMKEKGDIPEGYSVSREKKERFSLILESASTNQTSMYLCASRIWGLRGSHNSPLHFGNGTRLTVT.

This clone was counted a few times. The rearrangement links TRBV6-1 to TRBJ1-1; TRBD1 agrees at 10 bases. V lost 4 bases, J lost 7 bases, and 6 bases stayed unmatched. The CDR3 is 14 residues long. Germline assignment: CDR1 MNHNS and CDR2 SASEGT. The CDR3 DNA is TGTGCCAGCAGTGGACAGGGGGCCGGGGTTGAAGCTTTCTTT. Protein product: CASSGQGAGVEAFF.

This chain uses TRBV6-5 with TRBJ2-7; unclear D gene. Trimming shortened V by 4 bases and J by 4 bases, and 11 bases separated the two germline ends. The CDR3 contains 13 residues. Germline V lookup: CDR1 MNHEY, CDR2 SVGAGI. This chain's CDR3 is CASSSPTAYEQYF. CDR3 bases: TGTGCCAGCAGTTCCCCTACAGCTTACGAGCAGTACTTC.

This clone was counted only a few times. The rearrangement links TRBV6-4 to TRBJ2-7; TRBD1 matches 11 bases. The CDR3 extends over 15 amino acids. Germline V gene lookup returns CDR1 MRHNA and CDR2 SNTAGT. The trim removed 6 bases at V and 4 bases at J, leaving 8 bases unmatched. The CDR3 coding sequence is TGTGCCAGCAGCTTCCTCCGGGACAGGGGGTACGAGCAGTACTTC. Translated, it gives CASSFLRDRGYEQYF.

The sample holds one count of this clone. The chain recombines TRBV7-3 with TRBJ2-7, with D unresolved. V lost 8 bases and J 2 bases, leaving 10 bases between the germline ends. CDR3 length: 12 amino acids. Germline CDR1 and CDR2: SGHTA and FQGTGA. The CDR3: CASPRETYEQYF. The CDR3 DNA reads as TGTGCCAGCCCAAGGGAAACCTACGAGCAGTACTTC.

The chain links TRBV28 to TRBJ2-1; D call uncertain. CDR3 size: 15 residues. CDR1 and CDR2 from the germline V gene are MDHEN and SYDVKM. Deletions cut 0 bases from V and 0 bases from J, with 6 bases between. This CDR3 is CASSLWPSSYNEQFF. The CDR3 DNA follows: TGTGCCAGCAGTTTATGGCCCAGCTCCTACAATGAGCAGTTCTTC. Based on the CDR3 plus reference TRBV28 and TRBJ2-1, the full variable domain is DVKVTQSSRYLVKRTGEKVFLECVQDMDHENMFWYRQDPGLGLRLIYFSYDVKMKEKGDIPEGYSVSREKKERFSLILESASTNQTSMYLCASSLWPSSYNEQFFGPGTRLTVL.

This chain links TRBV6-5 with TRBJ1-2; D is unclear. The CDR3 sequence is 14 residues long. CDR1 and CDR2 from the germline V gene are MNHEY and SVGAGI. V gave up 5 bases and J gave up 7 bases, with 17 bases separating them. The CDR3 loop is CASSGTGPRVGYTF. The CDR3 DNA reads as TGTGCCAGCAGTGGAACCGGGCCGAGGGTTGGCTACACCTTC.

DNA for the CDR3: TGCAGCGGTAGCGGGGGGGAAGAGACCCAGTACTTC. Translating gives CSGSGGEETQYF. J is TRBJ2-5 and V is TRBV29-1, with TRBD2 matching 11 bases. Per germline, CDR1 SQVTM and CDR2 ANQGSEA. Trimming cost V 7 bases and J 3 bases; bases outside gene matches: 1. This CDR3 has 12 amino acids.

V is TRBV5-1 and J is TRBJ2-3; 10 bases line up with TRBD2. Germline loops: CDR1 SGHRS, CDR2 YFSETQ. The junction had 6 bases not matched to a gene; V was cut back by 4 bases and J by 1 base. CDR3 length equals 16 residues. Written as DNA, the CDR3 is TGCGCCAGCAGCCCCCCCGGGACTAGCGGCACAGATACGCAGTATTTT. Protein: CASSPPGTSGTDTQYF.

The chain links TRBV6-1 to TRBJ1-1; TRBD1 aligns across 8 bases. CDR3 length: 14 amino acids. Germline assignment: CDR1 MNHNS and CDR2 SASEGT. Trimming cost V 4 bases and J 1 base; bases outside gene matches: 2. The CDR3 loop reads CASSGQGANTEAFF. CDR3 DNA sequence: TGTGCCAGCAGTGGGCAGGGGGCGAACACTGAAGCTTTCTTT.